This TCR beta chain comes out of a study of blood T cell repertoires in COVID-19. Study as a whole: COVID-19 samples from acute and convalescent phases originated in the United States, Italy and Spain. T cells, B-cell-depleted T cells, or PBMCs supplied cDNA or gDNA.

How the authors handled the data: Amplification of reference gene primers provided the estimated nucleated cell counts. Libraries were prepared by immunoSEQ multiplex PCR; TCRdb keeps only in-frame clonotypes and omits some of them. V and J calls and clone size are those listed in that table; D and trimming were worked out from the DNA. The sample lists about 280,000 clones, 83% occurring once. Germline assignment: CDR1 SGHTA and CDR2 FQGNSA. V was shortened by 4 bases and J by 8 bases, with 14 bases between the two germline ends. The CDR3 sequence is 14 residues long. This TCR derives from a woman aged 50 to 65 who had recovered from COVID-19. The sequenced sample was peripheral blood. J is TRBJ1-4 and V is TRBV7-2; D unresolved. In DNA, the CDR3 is TGTGCCAGCAGCTCGCAATCGGGGTGGGAAAAACTGTTTTTT. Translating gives CASSSQSGWEKLFF.